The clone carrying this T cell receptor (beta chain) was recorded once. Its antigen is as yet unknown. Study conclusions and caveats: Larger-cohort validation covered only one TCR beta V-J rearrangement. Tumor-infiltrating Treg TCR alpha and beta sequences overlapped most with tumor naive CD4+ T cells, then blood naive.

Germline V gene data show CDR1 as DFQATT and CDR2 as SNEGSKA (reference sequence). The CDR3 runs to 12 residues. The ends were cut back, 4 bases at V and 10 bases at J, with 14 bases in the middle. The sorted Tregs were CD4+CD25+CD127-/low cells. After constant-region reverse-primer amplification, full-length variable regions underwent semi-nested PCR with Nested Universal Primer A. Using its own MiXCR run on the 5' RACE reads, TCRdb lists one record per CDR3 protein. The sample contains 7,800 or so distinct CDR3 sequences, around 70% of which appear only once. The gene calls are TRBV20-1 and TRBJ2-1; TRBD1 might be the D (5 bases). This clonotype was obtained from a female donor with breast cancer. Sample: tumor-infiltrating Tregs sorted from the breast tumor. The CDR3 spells CSATQDTGEQFF. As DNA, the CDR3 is TGCAGTGCTACACAGGACACCGGGGAGCAGTTCTTC.